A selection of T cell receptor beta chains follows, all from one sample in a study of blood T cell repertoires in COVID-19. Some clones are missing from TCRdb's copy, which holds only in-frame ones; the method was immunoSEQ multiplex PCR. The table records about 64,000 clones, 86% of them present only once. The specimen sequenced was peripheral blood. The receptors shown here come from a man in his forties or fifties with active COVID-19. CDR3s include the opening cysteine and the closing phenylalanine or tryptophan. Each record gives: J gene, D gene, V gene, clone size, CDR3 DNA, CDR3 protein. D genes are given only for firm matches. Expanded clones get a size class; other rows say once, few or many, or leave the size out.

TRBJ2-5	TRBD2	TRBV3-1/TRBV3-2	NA	TGTGCCAGCAGCCTCGGACTAGAGGGGGAGACCCAGTACTTC	CASSLGLEGETQYF
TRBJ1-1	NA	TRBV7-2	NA	TGTGCCAGCAGCTTAACAACCTCCTACACTGAAGCTTTCTTT	CASSLTTSYTEAFF
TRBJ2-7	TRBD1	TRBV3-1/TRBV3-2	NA	TGTGCCAGCAGCCAAGCGGGACAGGGGGCGGACGAGCAGTACTTC	CASSQAGQGADEQYF
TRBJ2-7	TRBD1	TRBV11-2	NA	TGTGCCAGCAGCCCACAAGGCAGGGGGCGCGAGCAGTACTTC	CASSPQGRGREQYF
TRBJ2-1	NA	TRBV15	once	TGTGCCACCAGCCTTAGCCGGGGTTCCTACAATGAGCAGTTCTTC	CATSLSRGSYNEQFF
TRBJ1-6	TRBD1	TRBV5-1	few	TGCGCCAGCAGCTTGGCCGGGACAGTCTATAATTCACCCCTCCACTTT	CASSLAGTVYNSPLHF
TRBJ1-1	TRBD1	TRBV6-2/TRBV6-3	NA	TGTGCCAGCAGTGCGACAGGGGAGAACACTGAAGCTTTCTTT	CASSATGENTEAFF
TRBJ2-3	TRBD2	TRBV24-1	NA	TGTGCCACCAGTGCCGTGCGGGAGGATACAGATACGCAGTATTTT	CATSAVREDTDTQYF
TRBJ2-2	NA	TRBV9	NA	TGTGCCAGCAGCACGACAGGCTTGAACACCGGGGAGCTGTTTTTT	CASSTTGLNTGELFF
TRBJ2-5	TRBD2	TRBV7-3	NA	TGTGCCAGCAGACCCGGACTAGCGGGGTCCGGAGAGACCCAGTACTTC	CASRPGLAGSGETQYF
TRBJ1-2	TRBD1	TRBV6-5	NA	TGTGCCAGCAGTTACCCCCCAGGACAGGGCAACTATGGCTACACCTTC	CASSYPPGQGNYGYTF
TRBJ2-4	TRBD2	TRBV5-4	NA	TGTGCCAGCAGCTTGGGAGCGGGGGGGGCCAAAAACATTCAGTACTTC	CASSLGAGGAKNIQYF
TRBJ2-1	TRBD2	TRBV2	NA	TGTGCCAGCAGTGGGATAGCGGGAATAGTGGAGCAGTTCTTC	CASSGIAGIVEQFF